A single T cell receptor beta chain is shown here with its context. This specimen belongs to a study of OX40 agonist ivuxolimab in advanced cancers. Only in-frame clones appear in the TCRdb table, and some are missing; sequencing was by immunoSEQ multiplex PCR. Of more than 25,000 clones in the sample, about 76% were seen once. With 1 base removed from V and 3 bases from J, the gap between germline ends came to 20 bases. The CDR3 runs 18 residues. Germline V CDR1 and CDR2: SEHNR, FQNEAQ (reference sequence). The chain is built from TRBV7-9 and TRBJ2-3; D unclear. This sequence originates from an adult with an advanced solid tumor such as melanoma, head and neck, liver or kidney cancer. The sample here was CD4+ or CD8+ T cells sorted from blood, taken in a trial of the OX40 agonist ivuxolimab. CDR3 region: CASSLVGLHSSGTDTQYF. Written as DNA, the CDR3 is TGTGCCAGCAGCTTAGTAGGATTACATTCTTCCGGGACAGATACGCAGTATTTT.